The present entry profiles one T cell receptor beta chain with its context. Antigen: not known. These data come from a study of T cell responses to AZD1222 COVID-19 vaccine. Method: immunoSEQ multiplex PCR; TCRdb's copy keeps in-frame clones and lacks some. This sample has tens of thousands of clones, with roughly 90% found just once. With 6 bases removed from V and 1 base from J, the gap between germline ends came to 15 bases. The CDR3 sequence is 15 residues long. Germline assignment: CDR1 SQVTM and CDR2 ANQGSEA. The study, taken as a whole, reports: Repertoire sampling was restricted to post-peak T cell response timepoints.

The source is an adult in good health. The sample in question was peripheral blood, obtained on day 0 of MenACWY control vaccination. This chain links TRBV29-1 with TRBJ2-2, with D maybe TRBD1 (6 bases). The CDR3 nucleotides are TGCAGCGTCCCTGGGGGCACCCAGAACACCGGGGAGCTGTTTTTT. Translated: CSVPGGTQNTGELFF.